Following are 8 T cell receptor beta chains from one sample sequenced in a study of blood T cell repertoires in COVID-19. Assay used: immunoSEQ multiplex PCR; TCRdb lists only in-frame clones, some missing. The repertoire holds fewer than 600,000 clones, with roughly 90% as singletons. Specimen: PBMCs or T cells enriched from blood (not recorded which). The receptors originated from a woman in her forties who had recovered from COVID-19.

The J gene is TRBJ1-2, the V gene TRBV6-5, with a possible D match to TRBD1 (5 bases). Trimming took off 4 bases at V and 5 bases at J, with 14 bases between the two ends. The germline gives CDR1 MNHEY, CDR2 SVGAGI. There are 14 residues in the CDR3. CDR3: CASSSGDSIYGYTF. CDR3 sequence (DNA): TGTGCCAGCAGTTCCGGAGACAGCATATATGGCTACACCTTC.

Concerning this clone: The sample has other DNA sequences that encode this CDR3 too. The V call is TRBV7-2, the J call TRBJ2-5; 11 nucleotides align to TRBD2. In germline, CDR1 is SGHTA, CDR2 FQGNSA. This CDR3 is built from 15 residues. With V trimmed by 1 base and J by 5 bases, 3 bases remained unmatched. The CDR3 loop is CASSLGVAGGETQYF. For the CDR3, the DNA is TGTGCCAGCAGCTTAGGGGTAGCGGGAGGGGAGACCCAGTACTTC.

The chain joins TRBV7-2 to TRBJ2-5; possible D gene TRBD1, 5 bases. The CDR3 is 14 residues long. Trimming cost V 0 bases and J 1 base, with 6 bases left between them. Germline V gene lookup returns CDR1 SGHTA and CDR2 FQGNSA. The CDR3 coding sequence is TGTGCCAGCAGCTTAGCAGGGGTCCAAGAGACCCAGTACTTC. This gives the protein CASSLAGVQETQYF.

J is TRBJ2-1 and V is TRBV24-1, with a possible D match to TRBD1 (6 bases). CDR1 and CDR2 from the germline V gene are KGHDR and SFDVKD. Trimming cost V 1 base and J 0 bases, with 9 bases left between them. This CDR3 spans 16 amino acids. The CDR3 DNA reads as TGTGCCACCAGTGATTTCACAGGGACCTCCTACAATGAGCAGTTCTTC. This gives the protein CATSDFTGTSYNEQFF.

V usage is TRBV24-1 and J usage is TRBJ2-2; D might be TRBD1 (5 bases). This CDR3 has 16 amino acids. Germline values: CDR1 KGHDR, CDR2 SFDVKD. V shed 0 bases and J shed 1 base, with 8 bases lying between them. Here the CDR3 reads CATSDLRGQNTGELFF. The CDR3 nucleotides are TGTGCCACCAGTGATTTGAGGGGTCAGAACACCGGGGAGCTGTTTTTT.

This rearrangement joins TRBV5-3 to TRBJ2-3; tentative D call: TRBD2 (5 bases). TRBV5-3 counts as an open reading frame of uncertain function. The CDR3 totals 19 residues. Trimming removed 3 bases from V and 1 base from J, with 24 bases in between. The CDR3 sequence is CARSWAMRAGQNGTDTQYF. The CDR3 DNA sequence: TGTGCCAGAAGCTGGGCGATGAGGGCCGGGCAGAACGGCACAGATACGCAGTATTTT.

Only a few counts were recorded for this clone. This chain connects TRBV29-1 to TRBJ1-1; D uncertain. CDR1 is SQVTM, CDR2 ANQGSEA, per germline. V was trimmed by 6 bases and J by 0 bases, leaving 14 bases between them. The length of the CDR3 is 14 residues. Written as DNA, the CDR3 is TGCAGCGTAAGTGGGCACCTTATGAACACTGAAGCTTTCTTT. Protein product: CSVSGHLMNTEAFF.

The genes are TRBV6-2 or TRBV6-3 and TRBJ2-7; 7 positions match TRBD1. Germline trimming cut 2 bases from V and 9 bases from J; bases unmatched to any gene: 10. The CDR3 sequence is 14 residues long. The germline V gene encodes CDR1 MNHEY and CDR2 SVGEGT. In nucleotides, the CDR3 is TGTGCCAGCAGTTACGGGCAGGGGGTTTTCGGGCAGTACTTC. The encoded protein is CASSYGQGVFGQYF.